The 5 T cell receptor beta chains listed next were all sequenced from one sample in a study of blood T cell repertoires in COVID-19. Only in-frame clones appear in the TCRdb table, and some are missing; sequencing was by immunoSEQ multiplex PCR. The sample holds fewer than 85,000 clones; under 95% are singletons and the top ten take more than 7%. Sequencing was performed on peripheral blood. These receptors were taken from a human donor in a cohort sampled during active COVID-19.

This rearrangement joins TRBV5-1 to TRBJ2-7; 10 bases fit TRBD2. This CDR3 region has 14 residues. Per germline, CDR1 SGHRS and CDR2 YFSETQ. V lost 5 bases, J lost 3 bases, and 5 bases stayed unmatched. CDR3 in DNA: TGCGCCAGCAGTCTAGCGGGGGTGGACTACGAGCAGTACTTC. This gives the protein CASSLAGVDYEQYF.

The chain uses TRBV9 and TRBJ2-6; TRBD1 aligns across 10 bases. Trimming cost V 1 base and J 0 bases; bases outside gene matches: 10. In germline, CDR1 is SGDLS, CDR2 YYNGEE. The CDR3 loop spans 20 amino acids. CDR3 in amino acids: CASSVWDRGELSSGANVLTF. In DNA, the CDR3 is TGTGCCAGCAGCGTATGGGACAGGGGAGAACTCTCCTCTGGGGCCAACGTCCTGACTTTC. Based on the CDR3 plus reference TRBV9 and TRBJ2-6, the full variable domain is DSGVTQTPKHLITATGQRVTLRCSPRSGDLSVYWYQQSLDQGLQFLIQYYNGEERAKGNILERFSAQQFPDLHSELNLSSLELGDSALYFCASSVWDRGELSSGANVLTFGAGSRLTVL.

V and J are TRBV5-1 and TRBJ2-7; D is ambiguous. From germline, CDR1 is SGHRS and CDR2 YFSETQ. The germline V and J ends were trimmed by 0 bases and 3 bases, with 4 bases remaining between them. The CDR3 has 12 residues. CDR3 DNA sequence: TGCGCCAGCAGCTTGGAGCGCTACGAGCAGTACTTC. Its translation: CASSLERYEQYF.

J is TRBJ2-1 and V is TRBV7-3; D is uncertain. The CDR3 length is 15 residues. Trimming took off 5 bases at V and 9 bases at J, with 20 bases between the two ends. The germline gives CDR1 SGHTA, CDR2 FQGTGA. CDR3 amino acids: CASSLELQVEAEQFF. CDR3 DNA sequence: TGTGCCAGCAGCCTCGAGCTCCAAGTTGAGGCTGAGCAGTTCTTC.

The chain employs TRBV5-4 and TRBJ1-1; TRBD1 matches 7 bases. Looked up from germline, CDR1 is SGHNT and CDR2 is YYREEE (reference sequence). The junction had 2 bases not matched to a gene; V was cut back by 3 bases and J by 0 bases. The CDR3 has 14 residues. CDR3 nucleotide sequence: TGTGCCAGCAGCTACGACAGGGTGAACACTGAAGCTTTCTTT. Translation gives CASSYDRVNTEAFF.